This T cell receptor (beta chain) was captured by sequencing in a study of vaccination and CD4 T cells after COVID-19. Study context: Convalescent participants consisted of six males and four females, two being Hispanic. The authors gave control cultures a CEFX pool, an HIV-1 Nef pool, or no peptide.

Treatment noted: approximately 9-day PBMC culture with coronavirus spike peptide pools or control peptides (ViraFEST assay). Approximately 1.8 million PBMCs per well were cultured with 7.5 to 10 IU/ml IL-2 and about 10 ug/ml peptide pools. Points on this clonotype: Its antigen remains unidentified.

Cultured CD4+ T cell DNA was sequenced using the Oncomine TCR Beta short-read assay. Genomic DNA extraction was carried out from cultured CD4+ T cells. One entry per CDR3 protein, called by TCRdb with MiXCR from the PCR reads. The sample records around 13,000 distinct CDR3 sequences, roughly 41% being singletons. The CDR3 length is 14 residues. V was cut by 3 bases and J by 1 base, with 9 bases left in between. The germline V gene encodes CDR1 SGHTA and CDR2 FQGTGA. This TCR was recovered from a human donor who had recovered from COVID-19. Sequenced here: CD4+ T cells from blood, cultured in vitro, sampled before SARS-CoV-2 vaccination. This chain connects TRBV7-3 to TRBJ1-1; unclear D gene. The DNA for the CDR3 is TGTGCCAGCAGCTTTGCAGGCAGGAACACTGAAGCTTTCTTT. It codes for CASSFAGRNTEAFF.